These 26 T cell receptor delta chains were all obtained from the same sample, sequenced in a study of γδ T cells in repeated Plasmodium falciparum infection. Flow sorting of PBMC yielded separate Vgamma9/Vdelta2+ and Vdelta2-negative gammadelta T cell populations for bulk repertoire analysis. TCRdb re-processed the multiplex PCR reads using CATT. Of 50,000 or so delta-chain clones listed, 1.6% were seen once; the top ten hold 8.6%. Sequenced input: gamma-delta T cells from blood. The receptors come from a pool of human donors (malaria-infected and uninfected, not separated).

This clone was detected ten times or more. The amino acid sequence in TCRdb belongs to a much larger clone and departs from this DNA's translation at residue 8, likely a sequencing read error; the sequence shown is translated from the DNA. The chain carries TRDV1 and TRDJ1, with a possible D match to TRDD3 (5 bases). The CDR3 is 21 residues long. Germline V CDR1 and CDR2: TSWWSYY, QGS. V dropped 7 bases and J dropped 0 bases, with 33 bases sitting between them. This CDR3 is CALERVWVIQARGAYTDKLIF. The CDR3 DNA follows: TGTGCTCTTGAACGAGTCTGGGTGATACAGGCCCGAGGGGCTTACACCGATAAACTCATCTTT.

This clone came up a few times. A read error likely explains why the TCRdb protein, taken from a much larger clone, differs from this DNA's translation at residue 5; the protein shown is translated from the DNA. The chain couples TRDV1 to TRDJ1; 7 bases align to TRDD2. TCRdb carries no J gene annotation; the J gene was assigned here by matching the DNA with germline. The CDR3 contains 20 residues. The germline gives CDR1 TSWWSYY, CDR2 QGS. Trimming removed 4 bases from V and 3 bases from J; junction bases left unmatched: 23. In DNA, the CDR3 is TGTGCTCTTGGGGGACTTTCCTACTCCACAAGGGATCCAAAGGCCGATAAACTCATCTTT. Translation gives CALGGLSYSTRDPKADKLIF.

Regarding this clone: TCRdb lists the protein of a much larger clone for this DNA, which differs at residue 14, so this is likely a read error; the protein given here is translated from the DNA itself. The rearrangement links TRDV1 to TRDJ1; possibly TRDD3 for D (6 bases). CDR1 is TSWWSYY, CDR2 QGS, per germline. This CDR3 comprises 21 residues. Trimming shortened V by 1 base and J by 3 bases, and 30 bases separated the two germline ends. This CDR3 reads CALGEPHRACPYWWIPDKLIF. As DNA, the CDR3 is TGTGCTCTTGGGGAACCACATCGGGCCTGCCCCTACTGGTGGATACCCGATAAACTCATCTTT.

With regard to this clone: The protein TCRdb gives is from a much larger clone and does not agree with this DNA's translation at residue 17, likely a read error; the protein shown here comes from the DNA. This chain uses TRAV38-2/DV8 with TRDJ1, with 10 bases lining up with TRDD3. In the absence of a J gene in TCRdb, the DNA was matched to germline to assign it here. This CDR3 comprises 20 residues. Germline-derived CDR1 and CDR2 are TSESDYY and QEAYKQQN. The CDR3 DNA is TGTGCGCCCATGGGGCTCCCGGACTGGGGGATGTACCTGTACACCGATGAACTCATCTTT. It is translated as CAPMGLPDWGMYLYTDELIF.

This clone has at least ten counts. The TCRdb record carries a much larger clone's protein, which differs from this DNA's translation at residue 10; a read error is the likely cause, and the protein listed here is the DNA translation. This chain connects TRDV1 to TRDJ2; perhaps TRDD3 as D (6 bases). Germline lookup yields CDR1 TSWWSYY and CDR2 QGS. Deletions cut 9 bases from V and 6 bases from J, with 20 bases between. The length of the CDR3 is 15 residues. The CDR3 sequence is CALTYEGISAAQLFF. CDR3 sequence (DNA): TGTGCTCTGACCTACGAAGGGATATCGGCAGCACAACTCTTCTTT.

Comment on this clone: A far larger clone is only one base removed, so a read error is likely. The sample holds other DNA sequences that translate to the same CDR3. This chain's CDR3 is CALGAGNAGGYVPGNTDKLIF. The CDR3 DNA reads as TGTGCCCTTGGGGCCGGCAACGCTGGGGGATACGTCCCTGGGAACACCGATAAACTCATCTTT. This chain links TRDV1 with TRDJ1; 12 bases agree with TRDD3. In the absence of a J gene in TCRdb, the DNA was matched to germline to assign it here. This CDR3 has 21 amino acids. The germline gives CDR1 TSWWSYY, CDR2 QGS.

Note on this clone: TCRdb assigns this DNA the protein of a much larger clone, which departs from its translation at residue 14; this likely reflects a read error, and the protein shown comes from translating the DNA. The V and J genes are TRDV2 and TRDJ1; TRDD3 matches at 8 bases. In the absence of a J gene in TCRdb, the DNA was matched to germline to assign it here. This CDR3 spans 17 amino acids. Per germline, CDR1 GEAIGNYY and CDR2 EKD. This CDR3 reads CACDTVSGIRNTDELIF. The CDR3, as DNA: TGTGCCTGTGACACCGTCTCCGGGATACGAAACACCGATGAACTCATCTTT.

For this clone: For this DNA, TCRdb reports the protein of a much larger clone, which diverges at residue 10, most likely from a read error; the protein presented here is translated directly from the DNA. V gene TRDV1 combines with J gene TRDJ1, with 7 bases matching TRDD3. Since TCRdb gives no J gene, matching the DNA to germline was used here to assign it. V shed 0 bases and J 0 bases; nucleotides not matched to a gene: 25. This CDR3 has 23 residues. CDR1 and CDR2 (germline): TSWWSYY, QGS. The CDR3 bases are TGTGCTCTTGGGGAACTTACCCTTTCCAGCAGTCCTGGGGGCTACAAGTACACCGATAAACTCATCTTT. Amino acids: CALGELTLSSSPGGYKYTDKLIF.

Relative to its sample, this clone is medium-sized (0.01 to 0.1%). The chain carries TRDV1 and TRDJ1, with D possibly TRDD3 on 5 matching bases. The V gene lost 7 bases and the J gene lost 4 bases, with 31 bases spanning the gap. The length of the CDR3 is 19 residues. The germline gives CDR1 TSWWSYY, CDR2 QGS. The CDR3 spells CALALPPLYGTERIDKLIF. The CDR3 DNA reads TGTGCTCTTGCCCTCCCACCCTTATACGGGACTGAGCGTATCGATAAACTCATCTTT.

This clone was observed at least ten times. It is likely a read error: a sequence one base away is far more abundant. Within the sample, other DNA sequences also encode this same CDR3. The V and J genes are TRDV1 and TRDJ1; no firm D call. Between the trimmed V and J ends, which lost 3 bases and 0 bases, there was a span of 20 bases. Per germline, CDR1 TSWWSYY and CDR2 QGS. The CDR3 totals 18 residues. CDR3 nucleotides: TGTGCTCTTGGGGACGCCCGCCTCCTGACTGTGTACACCGATAAACTCATCTTT. It is translated as CALGDARLLTVYTDKLIF.

For this clone: A far larger clone lies a single base away; this is likely a read error. The same CDR3 is also encoded by other DNA sequences in this sample. The chain employs TRDV1 and TRDJ3; TRDD3 might be the D (6 bases). Matching the DNA to germline supplied the J gene, which TCRdb does not give. Deletions cut 9 bases from V and 1 base from J, with 22 bases between. Germline V gives CDR1 TSWWSYY, CDR2 QGS. The CDR3 totals 19 residues. CDR3 coding DNA: TGTGCTCTCGAGCCTTCACTCGGGGGGACATCCTGGGACACCCGACAGATGTTTTTC. It codes for CALEPSLGGTSWDTRQMFF.

This clone was detected only a few times. TCRdb attributes to this sequence the protein of a much larger clone, which differs from the DNA translation at residue 3; a read error is likely, and the protein displayed is translated from the DNA. The chain carries TRDV1 and TRDJ1, with D possibly matching TRDD3 (7 bases). The J gene, not given by TCRdb, was assigned here from a germline match of the nucleotide sequence. Germline CDR1 TSWWSYY, CDR2 QGS. The CDR3 extends over 18 amino acids. The CDR3 loop is CAPGELILRLGGTDKLIF. In nucleotides, the CDR3 is TGTGCTCCTGGGGAACTAATCCTACGTCTGGGGGGGACCGATAAACTCATCTTT.

This clone was picked up many times. The chain employs TRDV1 and TRDJ1; D unclear. V shed 1 base and J shed 11 bases, with 14 bases lying between them. Germline lookup yields CDR1 TSWWSYY and CDR2 QGS. CDR3 length: 13 residues. This CDR3 reads CALGEPGRFTLIF. The CDR3, as DNA: TGTGCTCTTGGGGAACCGGGACGATTCACCCTCATCTTT.

For this clone: TCRdb's protein for this DNA is that of a much larger clone and differs from the translation at residue 7, likely a read error; the protein shown is the DNA translation. V and J are TRDV1 and TRDJ1; D may be TRDD2 (5 bases). Matching the DNA to germline supplied the J gene, which TCRdb does not give. The CDR3 totals 17 residues. Germline assignment: CDR1 TSWWSYY and CDR2 QGS. The V and J ends lost 3 bases and 1 base respectively, with 18 bases between them. The CDR3 DNA reads as TGTGCTCTTGGGGACTTCCACGCGAACTGTTTCACCGATAAACTCATCTTT. This sequence encodes CALGDFHANCFTDKLIF.

There are many counts of this clone. This likely reflects a read error, since a far larger clone is one base away. This sample includes further DNA sequences coding for the same CDR3. This chain links TRDV2 with TRDJ1, with D perhaps matching TRDD3 (6 bases). No J gene is reported in TCRdb; it was inferred here by comparing the DNA with germline. CDR1 is GEAIGNYY, CDR2 EKD, per germline. The CDR3 spans 15 residues. For the CDR3, the DNA is TGTGCCTGCGACACCCTGGGGCTAAAAACCGATAAACTCATCTTT. Protein: CACDTLGLKTDKLIF.

Concerning this clone itself: The protein recorded in TCRdb matches a much larger clone and deviates from this DNA's translation at residue 4, suggesting a read error; the protein here is obtained by translating the DNA. This chain joins TRDV1 and TRDJ1; possibly TRDD2 for D (6 bases). CDR1 and CDR2 (germline): TSWWSYY, QGS. The CDR3 has 23 amino acids. The CDR3 sequence: CALEELGFFLPRSRGRYTDKLIF. CDR3 in DNA: TGTGCTCTTGAGGAACTAGGATTCTTCCTGCCCAGGTCTCGGGGACGATACACCGATAAACTCATCTTT.

Comment on this clone: A far larger clone is just one base off, so this is likely a read error. The same CDR3 is also encoded by other DNA sequences in this sample. This chain uses TRDV1 with TRDJ1; 9 nucleotides match TRDD2. TCRdb does not report a J gene; here it was assigned by matching the DNA to germline references. The CDR3 loop spans 21 amino acids. Germline assignment: CDR1 TSWWSYY and CDR2 QGS. The CDR3: CALGELANLPTSTVGSDKLIF. The CDR3 DNA reads TGCGCTCTTGGGGAACTAGCCAACCTTCCTACGTCAACGGTTGGATCCGATAAACTCATCTTT.

The sample holds a few counts of this clone. The TCRdb protein, from a much larger clone, departs from this DNA's translation at residue 13, likely by read error; the protein shown derives from the DNA. CDR3 loop: CACDAMPTGDRIRGEKLIF. The CDR3 bases are TGTGCCTGTGACGCCATGCCTACTGGGGACCGAATAAGGGGGGAGAAACTCATCTTT. The chain joins TRDV2 to TRDJ1; TRDD3 matches 7 bases. Matching the DNA to germline supplied the J gene, which TCRdb does not give. Trimming cost V 3 bases and J 8 bases; bases outside gene matches: 26. This CDR3 spans 19 amino acids. CDR1 and CDR2 from the germline V gene are GEAIGNYY and EKD.

As for this clone: This likely stems from a read error, as it lies one base from a far larger clone. Other nucleotide sequences from this sample produce the same CDR3. V gene TRDV1 combines with J gene TRDJ1; 12 bases agree with TRDD3. The J gene is not listed in TCRdb, so it was assigned here from a DNA match to germline. The CDR3 is made up of 21 amino acids. Germline assignment: CDR1 TSWWSYY and CDR2 QGS. CDR3 residues: CALGARAYPWTGGYPTDKLIF. Written as DNA, the CDR3 is TGTGCCCTTGGGGCTCGGGCTTACCCCTGGACTGGGGGATACCCAACCGATAAACTCATCTTT.

Turning to this clone: A far larger clone lies a single base away; this is likely a read error. Within the sample, other DNA sequences also encode this same CDR3. The V call is TRDV1, the J call TRDJ1; 8 nucleotides agree with TRDD3. The J gene, left out of TCRdb, was set here by checking the DNA against germline. After removal of 4 bases from V and 3 bases from J, the junction contained 13 bases not matched to a gene. Germline lookup yields CDR1 TSWWSYY and CDR2 QGS. The CDR3 is made up of 17 amino acids. In DNA, the CDR3 is TGTGCTCTTGGGGTTGTTACCGGGGGATATCATCCCGATAAACTCATCTTT. Translation: CALGVVTGGYHPDKLIF.

The sample holds many counts of this clone. The same CDR3 arises from other DNA sequences in this sample as well. V usage is TRDV1 and J usage is TRDJ1; tentative D call: TRDD3 (6 bases). The V gene's germline CDR1 is TSWWSYY and CDR2 QGS. The length of the CDR3 is 16 residues. V lost 6 bases to trimming and J lost 4 bases, with 21 bases between them. In DNA form, the CDR3 reads TGTGCTCTTGGTAGGGCTACTCTGGGGTACAGCGATAAACTCATCTTT. As protein: CALGRATLGYSDKLIF.

The sample holds a few counts of this clone. The TCRdb protein, from a much larger clone, departs from this DNA's translation at residue 11, likely by read error; the protein shown derives from the DNA. The chain recombines TRDV1 with TRDJ1; D not certain. CDR1 TSWWSYY and CDR2 QGS come from the germline V gene. The length of the CDR3 is 14 residues. CDR3 DNA: TGTGCTCTTGGGAGGAACATCAGGACCGATGAACTCATCTTT. Protein: CALGRNIRTDELIF.

There are a few counts of this clone. The TCRdb protein, from a much larger clone, departs from this DNA's translation at residue 14, likely by read error; the protein shown derives from the DNA. This rearrangement joins TRDV1 to TRDJ1; D not certain. The J gene was not available in TCRdb and was assigned here by matching the DNA to germline segments. The CDR3 runs to 19 residues. Germline V CDR1 and CDR2: TSWWSYY, QGS. The germline V and J ends were trimmed by 1 base and 3 bases, with 24 bases remaining between them. This CDR3 is CALGEPSRPYSWYADKLIF. In nucleotides, the CDR3 is TGTGCTCTTGGGGAACCGTCCCGCCCGTATTCATGGTACGCCGATAAACTCATCTTT.

In its sample, this clone was seen many times. TCRdb's protein for this DNA is that of a much larger clone and differs from the translation at residue 7, likely a read error; the protein shown is the DNA translation. The V and J genes are TRDV2 and TRDJ1; 8 bases align to TRDD3. Here the J gene came from matching the DNA to germline, since TCRdb omits it. The CDR3 sequence is 19 residues long. From germline, CDR1 is GEAIGNYY and CDR2 EKD. V lost 0 bases, J lost 0 bases, and 14 bases stayed unmatched. CDR3 loop: CACDTVTQLGVRHTDKLIF. The CDR3 bases are TGTGCCTGTGACACCGTTACCCAACTGGGGGTTCGGCACACCGATAAACTCATCTTT.

This clone has a count of ten or more. The translation of this DNA and the TCRdb protein of a much larger clone differ at residue 12, probably owing to a read error; the protein shown here is translated from the DNA. V and J are TRDV1 and TRDJ1, with 11 bases that match TRDD3. TCRdb does not report a J gene; here it was assigned by matching the DNA to germline references. The V gene end was trimmed by 3 bases and the J gene end by 0 bases; junction bases not matched to a gene: 24. This CDR3 comprises 23 residues. Germline assignment: CDR1 TSWWSYY and CDR2 QGS. The CDR3 DNA sequence: TGTGCTCTTGGGGAGCCGGCTAAGAGCAGAATGAGCTGGGGGATACCGTACACCGATAAACTCATCTTT. It codes for CALGEPAKSRMSWGIPYTDKLIF.

This clone turned up a few times. A far larger clone is just one base off, so this is likely a read error. The sample carries other DNA sequences with the same CDR3. V gene TRDV1 combines with J gene TRDJ1, with 7 bases aligning to TRDD3. Because TCRdb records no J gene, it was assigned here through a match of the DNA to germline. CDR1 and CDR2 from the germline V gene are TSWWSYY and QGS. The CDR3 consists of 16 residues. The DNA for the CDR3 is TGTGCCCTTGGGGAAGCCCGGCTGGGGGACACCGATAAACTCATCTTT. Protein sequence: CALGEARLGDTDKLIF.